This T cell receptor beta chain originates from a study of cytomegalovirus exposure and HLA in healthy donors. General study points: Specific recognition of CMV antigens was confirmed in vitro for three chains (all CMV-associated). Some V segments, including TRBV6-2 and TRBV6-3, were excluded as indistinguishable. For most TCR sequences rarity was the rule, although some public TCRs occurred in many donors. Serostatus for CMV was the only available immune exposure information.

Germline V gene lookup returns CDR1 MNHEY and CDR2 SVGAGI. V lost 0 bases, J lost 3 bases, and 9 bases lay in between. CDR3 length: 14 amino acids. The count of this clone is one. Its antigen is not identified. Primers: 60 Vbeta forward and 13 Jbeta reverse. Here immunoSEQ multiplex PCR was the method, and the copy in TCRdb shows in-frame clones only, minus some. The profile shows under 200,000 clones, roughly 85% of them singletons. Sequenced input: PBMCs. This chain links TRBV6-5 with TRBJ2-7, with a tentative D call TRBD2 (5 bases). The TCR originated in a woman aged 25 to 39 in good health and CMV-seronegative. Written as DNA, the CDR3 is TGTGCCAGCAGTTACTCTGGGGAGAGCTACGAGCAGTACTTC. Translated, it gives CASSYSGESYEQYF.